Each of the 30 T cell receptor beta chains below was sequenced from the same sample in a study of T cell responses to AZD1222 COVID-19 vaccine (dated by TCRdb to the early 2020s). Libraries were prepared through the immunoSEQ multiplex PCR assay. TCRdb's version of the immuneACCESS table is confined to in-frame rearrangements and falls short of the full clone set. An unresolved V gene accounts for under half of the shortfall where checked; the remainder is of unknown origin. This sample gives approximately 150,000 clones in total; around 94% of them show up just once. The ten largest clones add up to approximately 9% of the sample. In light of the paper, this sample's time point label describes: about 28 days (+/-7) after the second vaccine dose. The sequencing used peripheral blood, collected 28 days after the second AZD1222 dose. Every receptor here comes from an adult who received the AZD1222 COVID-19 vaccine.

The genes are TRBV25-1 and TRBJ1-2; TRBD1 matches 9 bases. V lost 4 bases and J lost 4; bases outside the gene matches: 13. The CDR3 contains 17 residues. The V gene's germline CDR1 is MGHDK and CDR2 SYGVNS. CDR3 amino acids: CASSGTRLDRGPYGYTF. DNA for the CDR3: TGTGCCAGCAGTGGAACCCGACTGGACAGGGGCCCCTATGGCTACACCTTC.

This sequence joins TRBV2 and TRBJ1-2, with D perhaps matching TRBD1 (5 bases). Germline V lookup: CDR1 SNHLY, CDR2 FYNNEI. Trimming stripped 7 bases from V and 7 bases from J, with 19 bases between. CDR3 length: 14 amino acids. The CDR3 loop reads CASNRSGRGRGYTF. CDR3 sequence (DNA): TGTGCCAGCAACCGCTCTGGTCGGGGACGTGGCTACACCTTC.

The V gene is TRBV18, the J gene TRBJ2-4; either TRBD1 or TRBD2 may supply D (6 bases each). Looked up from germline, CDR1 is KGHSH and CDR2 is LQKENI. This CDR3 has 14 residues. V gave up 4 bases and J gave up 7 bases, with 14 bases separating them. CDR3 DNA sequence: TGTGCCAGCTCACTACGACAGGCGGGGAACATTCAGTACTTC. It yields the protein CASSLRQAGNIQYF.

V and J are TRBV11-2 and TRBJ2-7, with a weak D call TRBD1 (5 bases). CDR1 and CDR2 (germline): SGHAT, FQNNGV. The CDR3 sequence is 16 residues long. The V gene lost 7 bases and the J gene lost 4 bases, with 23 bases spanning the gap. The CDR3 sequence is CASIDLGVGGSYEQYF. DNA for the CDR3: TGTGCCAGCATCGACCTAGGGGTCGGCGGTAGTTACGAGCAGTACTTC.

The chain carries TRBV4-2 and TRBJ2-2; maybe TRBD2 (5 bases). CDR1 and CDR2 (germline): LGHNA, YNFKEQ. Trimming left V 1 base short and J 8 bases short, with 17 bases between. The CDR3 sequence is 16 residues long. CDR3 in DNA: TGTGCCAGCAGCCAAGTTTCTGGGTCCGGGGAAGGGGAGCTGTTTTTT. Residues: CASSQVSGSGEGELFF.

The chain carries TRBV5-1 and TRBJ1-6, with unresolved D. The CDR3 extends over 14 amino acids. V was pared by 0 bases and J by 6 bases, with 7 bases between. Germline V CDR1 and CDR2: SGHRS, YFSETQ. CDR3 DNA: TGCGCCAGCAGCTTGGGGGAGTCTAATTCACCCCTCCACTTT. Residues: CASSLGESNSPLHF.

The J gene is TRBJ1-2, the V gene TRBV9; 9 bases align to TRBD1. Per germline, CDR1 SGDLS and CDR2 YYNGEE. J was trimmed by 1 base and V by 4 bases; bases with no gene match: 5. CDR3 length: 15 amino acids. The CDR3 loop is CASSMGQGDNYGYTF. CDR3 in DNA: TGTGCCAGCAGCATGGGACAGGGCGATAACTATGGCTACACCTTC.

The chain recombines TRBV11-2 with TRBJ2-3; 9 bases fit TRBD2. The CDR3 runs to 15 residues. CDR1 is SGHAT and CDR2 is FQNNGV in the germline V gene. The V gene end was trimmed by 5 bases and the J gene end by 2 bases; junction bases not matched to a gene: 5. The CDR3 region has the DNA TGTGCCAGCAGCACCCTAGCGGGGTACACAGATACGCAGTATTTT. Translated, it gives CASSTLAGYTDTQYF.

The chain links TRBV28 to TRBJ1-4, with D perhaps TRBD1 (6 bases). The CDR3 is 15 amino acids. The V and J ends lost 8 bases and 8 bases respectively, with 21 bases between them. CDR1 and CDR2 from the germline V gene are MDHEN and SYDVKM. Here the CDR3 DNA reads TGTGCCAGCCGAGCCCCCCGAGGACAGCAAGAAAAACTGTTTTTT. This gives the protein CASRAPRGQQEKLFF.

The chain carries TRBV3-1 (or the pseudogene TRBV3-2) and TRBJ1-2, with a possible D match to TRBD1 (5 bases). CDR1 LGHDT and CDR2 YNNKEL come from the germline V gene (reference sequence). V lost 3 bases to trimming and J lost 1 base, with 12 bases between them. This CDR3 has 15 residues. The CDR3 here is CASSQRGWGNYGYTF. The CDR3 nucleotides read TGTGCCAGCAGCCAGAGGGGTTGGGGTAACTATGGCTACACCTTC.

The CDR3 loop is CASSTGTGSYEQYF. The CDR3 DNA sequence: TGTGCCAGTAGTACCGGGACAGGGTCCTACGAGCAGTACTTC. The V call is TRBV19, the J call TRBJ2-7, with 9 bases matching TRBD1. Germline CDR1 LNHDA, CDR2 SQIVND (reference sequence). CDR3 length: 14 amino acids. V lost 4 bases and J lost 1; bases outside the gene matches: 2.

V usage is TRBV7-9 and J usage is TRBJ1-1; D not resolved. The CDR3 extends over 13 amino acids. V was cut by 6 bases and J by 1 base, with 9 bases left in between. Germline lookup yields CDR1 SEHNR and CDR2 FQNEAQ (reference sequence). The CDR3 is CASRDDGNTEAFF. The CDR3 DNA reads TGTGCCAGCAGAGACGACGGGAACACTGAAGCTTTCTTT.

The chain uses TRBV4-3 and TRBJ2-1, with TRBD2 identical over 10 bases. This CDR3 spans 17 amino acids. Trimming cost V 0 bases and J 4 bases; bases outside gene matches: 6. Germline CDR1 LGHNA, CDR2 YSLEER. CDR3 loop: CASSQDPASGSYNEQFF. The DNA for the CDR3 is TGCGCCAGCAGCCAAGATCCAGCTAGCGGGAGTTACAATGAGCAGTTCTTC.

This chain links TRBV27 with TRBJ2-7; D tentatively fits TRBD1 or TRBD2 (5 bases each). Trimming stripped 2 bases from V and 3 bases from J, with 11 bases between. In germline, CDR1 is MNHEY, CDR2 SMNVEV (reference sequence). This CDR3 has 14 amino acids. This CDR3 is CASSLGGEGYEQYV. The CDR3 nucleotides read TGTGCCAGCAGTTTAGGGGGAGAAGGCTACGAGCAGTACGTC.

For this clone: Other DNA sequences in this specimen translate into the identical CDR3. The rearrangement links TRBV18 to TRBJ1-1; tentative D call: TRBD1 (5 bases). V gave up 6 bases and J gave up 4 bases, with 9 bases separating them. The CDR3 spans 12 residues. The V gene's germline CDR1 is KGHSH and CDR2 LQKENI. The CDR3 here is CASSSQGTEAFF. The DNA of the CDR3 is TGTGCCAGCTCGTCCCAGGGCACTGAAGCTTTCTTT.

This chain connects TRBV27 to TRBJ1-6; perhaps TRBD1 as D (6 bases). The CDR3 runs 16 residues. Germline V gene lookup returns CDR1 MNHEY and CDR2 SMNVEV (reference sequence). The V end lost 1 base, the J end lost 4 bases, and 11 bases lay between the germline ends. The CDR3 DNA reads as TGTGCCAGCAGTTTATTGACAGGTGGATATAATTCACCCCTCCACTTT. It specifies CASSLLTGGYNSPLHF.

The chain is built from TRBV5-1 and TRBJ1-4; 9 bases are a match to TRBD1. The CDR3 extends over 16 amino acids. V was clipped by 0 bases and J by 6 bases; unmatched bases: 6. The germline V gene encodes CDR1 SGHRS and CDR2 YFSETQ. The CDR3 DNA follows: TGCGCCAGCAGCTTGGCCTTACGACAGGGGGATGAAAAACTGTTTTTT. Its translation: CASSLALRQGDEKLFF.

V and J are TRBV7-8 and TRBJ2-1; D is undetermined. Looked up from germline, CDR1 is SGHVS and CDR2 is FQNEAQ. The CDR3 length is 14 residues. Between the trimmed V and J ends, which lost 2 bases and 3 bases, there was a span of 8 bases. CDR3 in amino acids: CASSLSWFYNEQFF. The CDR3 nucleotides read TGTGCCAGCAGCTTAAGCTGGTTCTACAATGAGCAGTTCTTC.

The rearrangement uses TRBV5-1 and TRBJ2-3; the D is unclear. The CDR3 contains 15 residues. CDR1 is SGHRS, CDR2 YFSETQ, per germline. The V end lost 2 bases, the J end lost 1 base, and 11 bases lay between the germline ends. The CDR3 nucleotides are TGCGCCAGCAGCTTAAATATAGCAGGCACAGATACGCAGTATTTT. Its translation is CASSLNIAGTDTQYF.

The chain is built from TRBV12-3 or TRBV12-4 and TRBJ1-1; a possible D gene is TRBD1 (5 bases). The CDR3 length is 13 residues. The V and J ends lost 2 bases and 7 bases respectively, with 11 bases between them. CDR3 loop: CASSLRQGGEAFF. CDR3 DNA sequence: TGTGCCAGCAGTTTACGGCAGGGCGGTGAAGCTTTCTTT.

This clone came up once. The V and J genes are TRBV19 and TRBJ2-2; D is ambiguous. V was cut by 2 bases and J by 0 bases, with 4 bases left in between. Germline lookup yields CDR1 LNHDA and CDR2 SQIVND (reference sequence). This CDR3 has 14 residues. CDR3 region: CASSISPNTGELFF. The CDR3 bases are TGTGCCAGTAGTATATCCCCGAACACCGGGGAGCTGTTTTTT.

The chain couples TRBV19 to TRBJ2-3, with D tentatively TRBD1 or TRBD2 (5 bases each). CDR1 and CDR2 from the germline V gene are LNHDA and SQIVND (reference sequence). The V and J ends lost 5 bases and 4 bases respectively, with 7 bases between them. The CDR3 has 12 residues. The CDR3 DNA follows: TGTGCCAGTAGTTGGGGACCAGATACGCAGTATTTT. Translating gives CASSWGPDTQYF.

V is TRBV12-3 or TRBV12-4 and J is TRBJ2-2, with 8 bases fitting TRBD2. CDR3 size: 13 residues. V lost 11 bases to trimming and J lost 4 bases; unmatched junction nucleotides: 6. This chain's CDR3 is CALRGGATGELFF. DNA of the CDR3: TGTGCCTTACGGGGGGGAGCCACCGGGGAGCTGTTTTTT.

This chain connects TRBV24-1 to TRBJ2-1; TRBD2 aligns across 16 bases. This CDR3 contains 21 residues. V gave up 3 bases and J gave up 0 bases; unmatched junction bases: 10. The germline gives CDR1 KGHDR, CDR2 SFDVKD. CDR3 nucleotides: TGTGCCACCAGTGATCCCACCTCCGGGACTAGCGGGGGGGTCTCCTACAATGAGCAGTTCTTC. Its protein product is CATSDPTSGTSGGVSYNEQFF.

This clone was picked up one time. The chain is built from TRBV19 and TRBJ2-2, with TRBD2 matching 12 bases. CDR3 size: 17 residues. Trimming removed 3 bases from V and 1 base from J; junction bases left unmatched: 3. CDR1 and CDR2 from the germline V gene are LNHDA and SQIVND (reference sequence). CDR3 in DNA: TGTGCCAGTAGTATTCCGACTAGCGGGGGGAACACCGGGGAGCTGTTTTTT. It encodes CASSIPTSGGNTGELFF.

The chain carries TRBV27 and TRBJ1-1, with a possible D match to TRBD1 (5 bases). The CDR3 covers 14 residues. The germline gives CDR1 MNHEY, CDR2 SMNVEV (reference sequence). Trimming cost V 0 bases and J 5 bases, with 10 bases left between them. The CDR3 sequence: CASSLSGAWTEAFF. CDR3 bases: TGTGCCAGCAGTTTATCCGGGGCGTGGACTGAAGCTTTCTTT.

This chain links TRBV10-3 with TRBJ1-4; TRBD1 is a possible D gene (5 bases). With 3 bases removed from V and 8 bases from J, the gap between germline ends came to 7 bases. Germline V gene data show CDR1 as ENHRY and CDR2 as SYGVKD. The CDR3 has 12 amino acids. The CDR3, as DNA: TGTGCCATCAGTGACTGGGGGGAAAAACTGTTTTTT. It encodes CAISDWGEKLFF.

CDR3 sequence reads: CASSPLADRGRETQYF. CDR3 DNA sequence: TGCGCCAGCAGCCCGTTAGCGGACAGGGGGCGGGAGACCCAGTACTTC. This chain joins TRBV4-1 and TRBJ2-5; TRBD1 aligns across 11 bases. The CDR3 is made up of 16 amino acids. Germline V gene lookup returns CDR1 MGHRA and CDR2 YSYEKL. V lost 4 bases to trimming and J lost 5 bases; unmatched junction nucleotides: 9.

The chain carries TRBV5-4 and TRBJ2-7; 8 bases match TRBD2. This CDR3 has 14 residues. V lost 2 bases to trimming and J lost 6 bases; unmatched junction nucleotides: 7. Looked up from germline, CDR1 is SGHNT and CDR2 is YYREEE (reference sequence). The CDR3 loop reads CASSFSGEGVEQYF. For the CDR3, the DNA is TGTGCCAGCAGCTTTAGCGGGGAGGGGGTCGAGCAGTACTTC.

The CDR3, as DNA: TGTGCCAGCAGCTTGAAGGGCCAGTCCTCCTACAATGAGCAGTTCTTC. Residues: CASSLKGQSSYNEQFF. The V call is TRBV5-6, the J call TRBJ2-1, with D unclear. The germline V and J ends were trimmed by 1 base and 0 bases, with 11 bases remaining between them. This CDR3 has 16 amino acids. Germline V lookup: CDR1 SGHDT, CDR2 YYEEEE.